Shown below are 14 T cell receptor beta chains from a single sample sequenced in a study of cytomegalovirus exposure and HLA in healthy donors. 13 Jbeta primers and 60 Vbeta primers were used for the PCR. Here immunoSEQ multiplex PCR was the method, and the copy in TCRdb shows in-frame clones only, minus some. This sample carries roughly 100,000 clones, around 78% of them seen once, and the ten largest clones take about 5.3%. Source material: PBMCs. Receptor source: a male donor in good health and CMV-seronegative.

Notes on this clone: The junction differs from germline at one of its ends, possibly a read error. The V gene is TRBV7-9, the J gene TRBJ1-4; D unresolved. The CDR3 covers 14 residues. The V gene's germline CDR1 is SEHNR and CDR2 FQNEAQ (reference sequence). CDR3 nucleotide sequence: TGTTCCAGCAGCCCCGGAGTAACTAATGAAAAACTGTTTTTT. This encodes CSSSPGVTNEKLFF.

Only a few counts were recorded for this clone. The chain joins TRBV7-3 to TRBJ2-1, with 8 bases aligning to TRBD2. Germline lookup yields CDR1 SGHTA and CDR2 FQGTGA. CDR3 size: 14 residues. Germline trimming cut 4 bases from V and 7 bases from J; bases unmatched to any gene: 6. This chain's CDR3 is CASSYPGLENEQFF. In DNA form, the CDR3 reads TGTGCCAGCAGCTATCCGGGACTAGAAAATGAGCAGTTCTTC.

V gene TRBV19 combines with J gene TRBJ1-1; D may be TRBD1 (6 bases). This CDR3 region has 15 residues. Trimming cost V 2 bases and J 2 bases, with 12 bases left between them. CDR1 LNHDA and CDR2 SQIVND come from the germline V gene (reference sequence). The CDR3 is CASSIYGTLNTEAFF. In DNA, the CDR3 is TGTGCCAGTAGTATATACGGGACACTCAACACTGAAGCTTTCTTT.

This chain joins TRBV18 and TRBJ1-3; 7 bases match TRBD1. CDR1 and CDR2 (germline): KGHSH, LQKENI. The V gene end was trimmed by 3 bases and the J gene end by 0 bases; junction bases not matched to a gene: 2. The CDR3 has 15 residues. The CDR3 nucleotides read TGTGCCAGCTCACCGGACAGGCTCTCTGGAAACACCATATATTTT. It is translated as CASSPDRLSGNTIYF. The entire variable domain, with the rest obtained from reference TRBV18 and TRBJ1-3, is as follows: NAGVMQNPRHLVRRRGQEARLRCSPMKGHSHVYWYRQLPEEGLKFMVYLQKENIIDESGMPKERFSAEFPKEGPSILRIQQVVRGDSAAYFCASSPDRLSGNTIYFGEGSWLTVV.

This clone appeared a single time. The chain has TRBV6-5 and TRBJ2-5, with TRBD1 matching 7 bases. The germline CDR1 and CDR2 sequences are MNHEY and SVGAGI. Trimming removed 7 bases from V and 5 bases from J; junction bases left unmatched: 10. The CDR3 length is 14 residues. This CDR3 is CASTKEVGGETQYF. CDR3 nucleotide sequence: TGTGCCAGCACCAAAGAGGTAGGGGGCGAGACCCAGTACTTC.

The V gene is TRBV5-1, the J gene TRBJ2-5, with 13 bases lining up with TRBD2. The germline gives CDR1 SGHRS, CDR2 YFSETQ. This CDR3 has 14 amino acids. With 4 bases clipped from V and 5 bases from J, the junction kept 2 bases outside the gene matches. The CDR3 DNA reads as TGCGCCAGCAGCGTGACTAGCGGGAGGGAGACCCAGTACTTC. It encodes CASSVTSGRETQYF.

This clone was found once. In nucleotides, the CDR3 is TGCAGCGTTCTAACTAGGACTGGGAGCTATGGCTACACCTTC. Encoded protein: CSVLTRTGSYGYTF. The gene calls are TRBV29-1 and TRBJ1-2; D gene uncertain. This CDR3 contains 14 residues. V lost 5 bases to trimming and J lost 4 bases, with 17 bases between them. CDR1 and CDR2 from the germline V gene are SQVTM and ANQGSEA.

The V gene is TRBV7-9, the J gene TRBJ2-7; a possible D gene is TRBD1 (6 bases). CDR3 length equals 14 residues. Germline V gene sequence: CDR1 SEHNR, CDR2 FQNEAQ (reference sequence). V lost 5 bases, J lost 3 bases, and 14 bases lay in between. CDR3 loop: CASSPEGQRYEQYF. The CDR3 region has the DNA TGTGCCAGCAGCCCCGAGGGACAACGCTACGAGCAGTACTTC.

The chain uses TRBV6-5 and TRBJ2-2, with a possible D match to TRBD2 (6 bases). This CDR3 contains 16 residues. The ends were cut back, 0 bases at V and 2 bases at J, with 10 bases in the middle. Germline loops: CDR1 MNHEY, CDR2 SVGAGI. The CDR3 spells CASSYSQRVNTGELFF. In DNA, the CDR3 is TGTGCCAGCAGTTACTCTCAGCGGGTAAACACCGGGGAGCTGTTTTTT.

The chain is built from TRBV7-2 and TRBJ2-2; 8 nucleotides match TRBD1. The V gene's germline CDR1 is SGHTA and CDR2 FQGNSA. The CDR3 has 17 residues. V dropped 5 bases and J dropped 5; count of bases not matched to a gene: 13. The CDR3 nucleotides are TGTGCCAGCAGCGTACAGGGGGTGTCTTGGGGGACCGGGGAGCTGTTTTTT. It codes for CASSVQGVSWGTGELFF. Variable domain in full (rest from reference TRBV7-2 and TRBJ2-2): GAGVSQSPSNKVTEKGKDVELRCDPISGHTALYWYRQSLGQGLEFLIYFQGNSAPDKSGLPSDRFSAERTGGSVSTLTIQRTQQEDSAVYLCASSVQGVSWGTGELFFGEGSRLTVL.

V is TRBV7-6 and J is TRBJ1-1; a weak D match, TRBD1 (5 bases). Germline values: CDR1 SGHVS, CDR2 FNYEAQ. There are 11 residues in the CDR3. V lost 5 bases and J 10 bases, leaving 11 bases between the germline ends. The CDR3 protein is CASSGGVGAFF. The CDR3 nucleotides are TGTGCCAGCAGCGGGGGGGTCGGAGCTTTCTTT.

The V and J genes are TRBV19 and TRBJ2-6; a possible D gene is TRBD1 (6 bases). V dropped 7 bases and J dropped 2 bases, with 9 bases sitting between them. CDR3 length: 14 residues. Germline CDR1 reads LNHDA; CDR2 reads SQIVND (reference sequence). The CDR3 DNA follows: TGTGCCAGTATTCCAGGGGCTGGGGCCAACGTCCTGACTTTC. It specifies CASIPGAGANVLTF.

The chain is built from TRBV5-4 and TRBJ2-6; D unresolved. The CDR3 has 17 amino acids. CDR1 SGHNT and CDR2 YYREEE come from the germline V gene (reference sequence). Trimming took off 0 bases at V and 0 bases at J, with 10 bases between the two ends. The CDR3 here is CASSLELLRSGANVLTF. The CDR3 DNA reads TGTGCCAGCAGCTTGGAACTGCTACGCTCTGGGGCCAACGTCCTGACTTTC.

This sequence joins TRBV21-1 and TRBJ1-4; the table's TRBD1 call for D was not verified on the DNA. TRBV21-1 is designated a pseudogene. The CDR3 extends over 14 amino acids. In DNA form, the CDR3 reads TGTGCCAGCTTTTCGGGACAGGGTGCGGAAAAACTGTTTTTT. Residues: CASFSGQGAEKLFF.